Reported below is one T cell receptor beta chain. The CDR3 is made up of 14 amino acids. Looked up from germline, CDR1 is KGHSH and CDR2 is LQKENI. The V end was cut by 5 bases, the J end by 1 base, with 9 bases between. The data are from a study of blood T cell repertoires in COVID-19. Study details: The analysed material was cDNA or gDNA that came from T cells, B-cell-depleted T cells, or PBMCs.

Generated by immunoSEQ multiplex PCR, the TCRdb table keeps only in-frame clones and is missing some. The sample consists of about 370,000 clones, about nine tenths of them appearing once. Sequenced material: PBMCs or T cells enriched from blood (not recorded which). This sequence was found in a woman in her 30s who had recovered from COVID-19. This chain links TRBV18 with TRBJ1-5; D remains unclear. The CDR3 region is CASSAGKSNQPQHF. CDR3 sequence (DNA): TGTGCCAGCTCAGCGGGGAAGAGCAATCAGCCCCAGCATTTT.